This T cell receptor beta chain was identified during a study of blood T cell repertoires in COVID-19. On the study more broadly: The study drew acute and convalescent COVID-19 samples from the United States, Italy and Spain.

Source study methods: Amplification with reference gene primers provided the estimates of nucleated cell counts. Using immunoSEQ multiplex PCR, the repertoire was profiled, and TCRdb retains in-frame clones only, with some absent. V and J calls and clone size are as listed in that table; D and trimming were resolved from the DNA. This table holds roughly 300,000 clones, roughly 90% found once. Study members were between roughly 18 and 100 years old and lived in approximately 25 US regions. Sequenced: PBMCs or T cells enriched from blood (not recorded which). This TCR came from a woman in her 30s who had recovered from COVID-19.

Written as DNA, the CDR3 is TGTGCCAGCAGTTACGCGTACAGAAACAGGGTGGATTACGAGCAGTACTTC. Its translation is CASSYAYRNRVDYEQYF. The J gene is TRBJ2-7, the V gene TRBV6-2 or TRBV6-3, with D possibly TRBD1 on 6 matching bases. Germline assignment: CDR1 MNHEY and CDR2 SVGEGT. V was pared by 2 bases and J by 4 bases, with 21 bases between. The CDR3 has 17 residues.